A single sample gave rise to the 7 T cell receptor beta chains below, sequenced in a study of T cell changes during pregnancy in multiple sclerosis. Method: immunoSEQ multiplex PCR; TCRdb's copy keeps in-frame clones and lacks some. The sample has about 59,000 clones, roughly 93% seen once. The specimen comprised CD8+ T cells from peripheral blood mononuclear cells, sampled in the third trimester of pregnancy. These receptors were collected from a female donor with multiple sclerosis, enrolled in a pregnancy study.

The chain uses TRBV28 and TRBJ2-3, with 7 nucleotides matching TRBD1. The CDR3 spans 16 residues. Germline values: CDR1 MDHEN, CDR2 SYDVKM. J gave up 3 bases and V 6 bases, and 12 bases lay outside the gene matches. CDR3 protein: CASRRQGPALTDTQYF. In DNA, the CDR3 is TGTGCCAGCAGAAGACAGGGACCAGCATTAACAGATACGCAGTATTTT. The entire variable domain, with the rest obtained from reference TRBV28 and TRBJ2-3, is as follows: DVKVTQSSRYLVKRTGEKVFLECVQDMDHENMFWYRQDPGLGLRLIYFSYDVKMKEKGDIPEGYSVSREKKERFSLILESASTNQTSMYLCASRRQGPALTDTQYFGPGTRLTVL.

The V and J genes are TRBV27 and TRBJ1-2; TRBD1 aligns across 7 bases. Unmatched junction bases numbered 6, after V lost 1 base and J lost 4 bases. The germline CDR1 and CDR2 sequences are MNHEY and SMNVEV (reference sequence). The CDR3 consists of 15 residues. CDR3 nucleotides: TGTGCCAGCAGTTTATTAGGGGGCATGGGCTATGGCTACACCTTC. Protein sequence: CASSLLGGMGYGYTF.

The CDR3 spells CASSLIAGGETQYF. The CDR3 region has the DNA TGTGCCAGCAGCTTAATAGCGGGAGGGGAGACCCAGTACTTC. The rearrangement joins TRBV11-2 to TRBJ2-5; 11 nucleotides line up with TRBD2. V shed 2 bases, J shed 5 bases, and the junction held 1 base outside the gene matches. The CDR3 length is 14 residues. Germline V gives CDR1 SGHAT, CDR2 FQNNGV.

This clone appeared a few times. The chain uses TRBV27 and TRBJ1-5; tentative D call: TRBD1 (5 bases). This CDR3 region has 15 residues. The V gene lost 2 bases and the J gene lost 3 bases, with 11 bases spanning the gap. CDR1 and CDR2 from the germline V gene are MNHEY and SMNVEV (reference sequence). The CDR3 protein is CASSLAAGSNQPQHF. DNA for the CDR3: TGTGCCAGCAGTTTAGCAGCAGGGTCCAATCAGCCCCAGCATTTT.

The CDR3 protein is CAWDRGSSGNTIYF. In nucleotides, the CDR3 is TGTGCCTGGGACAGGGGATCGTCTGGAAACACCATATATTTT. This sequence joins TRBV30 and TRBJ1-3; 8 bases are a match to TRBD1. Germline trimming cut 5 bases from V and 1 base from J; bases unmatched to any gene: 4. In germline, CDR1 is GTSNPN, CDR2 SVGIG (reference sequence). There are 14 residues in the CDR3.

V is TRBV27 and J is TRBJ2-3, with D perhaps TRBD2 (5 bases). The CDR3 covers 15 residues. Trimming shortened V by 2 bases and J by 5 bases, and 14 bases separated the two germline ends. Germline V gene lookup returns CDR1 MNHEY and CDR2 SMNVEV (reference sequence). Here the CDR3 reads CASSLIAQSRDTQYF. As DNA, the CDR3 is TGTGCCAGCAGTTTAATAGCGCAGTCGAGAGATACGCAGTATTTT.

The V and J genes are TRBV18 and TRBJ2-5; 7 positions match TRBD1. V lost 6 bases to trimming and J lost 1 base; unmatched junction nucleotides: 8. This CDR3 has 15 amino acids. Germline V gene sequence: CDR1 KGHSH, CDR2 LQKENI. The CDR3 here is CASSPLRDSQETQYF. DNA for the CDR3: TGTGCCAGCTCCCCTCTGAGGGACAGCCAAGAGACCCAGTACTTC.